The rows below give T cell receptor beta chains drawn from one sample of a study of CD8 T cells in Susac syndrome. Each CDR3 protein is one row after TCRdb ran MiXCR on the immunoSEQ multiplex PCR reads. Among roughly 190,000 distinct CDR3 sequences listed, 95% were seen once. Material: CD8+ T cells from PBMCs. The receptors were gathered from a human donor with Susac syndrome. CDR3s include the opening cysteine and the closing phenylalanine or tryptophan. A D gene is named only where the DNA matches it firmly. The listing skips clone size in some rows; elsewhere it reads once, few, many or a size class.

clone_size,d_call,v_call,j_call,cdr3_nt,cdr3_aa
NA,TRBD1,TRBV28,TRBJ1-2,TGTGCCAGCGTCGGGACAGCCTATGGCTACACCTTC,CASVGTAYGYTF
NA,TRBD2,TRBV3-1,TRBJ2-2,TGTGCCAGCGCCTCCGGGACTAGCCCCTCCGGGGAGCTGTTTTTT,CASASGTSPSGELFF
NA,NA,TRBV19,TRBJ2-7,TGTGCCAGTAGGCCTCGAGGGGGCGAGCAGTACTTC,CASRPRGGEQYF
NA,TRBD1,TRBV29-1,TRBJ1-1,TGCAGCCCCGTTTACCCCGGGACAGGGCCCTCTGGCACTGAAGCTTTCTTT,CSPVYPGTGPSGTEAFF
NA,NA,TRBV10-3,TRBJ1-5,TGTGCCATCAGTGACGGCATACCTAGCAATCAGCCCCAGCATTTT,CAISDGIPSNQPQHF
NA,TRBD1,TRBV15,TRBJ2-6,TGTGCCACCGTACCGGGACAGGGACAATCTGGGGCCAACGTCCTGACTTTC,CATVPGQGQSGANVLTF
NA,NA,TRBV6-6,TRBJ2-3,TGTGCCAGCACAAGCCCTAGCACCCACACAGATACGCAGTATTTT,CASTSPSTHTDTQYF
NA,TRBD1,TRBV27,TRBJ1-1,TGTGCCAGCAGTTTAAAGGGACAGGGAGAAGCTTTCTTT,CASSLKGQGEAFF
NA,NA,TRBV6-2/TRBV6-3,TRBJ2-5,TGTGCCAGCAGCTTGAGCGGGACCCAGTACTTC,CASSLSGTQYF
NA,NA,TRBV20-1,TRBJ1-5,TGCAGTGCTAGAGATCCGGACGGTCCTAGCAATCAGCCCCAGCATTTT,CSARDPDGPSNQPQHF
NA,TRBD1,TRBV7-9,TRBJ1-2,TGTGCCAGCAGCTCCCCGACAGGGAACTATGGCTACACCTTC,CASSSPTGNYGYTF
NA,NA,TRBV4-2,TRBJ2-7,TGTGCCAGCAGCCGACGGGAGTCGAAGGTTGGGCATCCCTACGAGCAGTACTTC,CASSRRESKVGHPYEQYF
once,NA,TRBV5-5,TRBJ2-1,TGTGCCAGCAGCTTGTGGGAGAGGAGTCACGATGAGCAGTTCTTC,CASSLWERSHDEQFF
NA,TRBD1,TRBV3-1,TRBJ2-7,TGTGCCAGCAGCCATCAACAGGGACAGGGCTGGGACGAGCAGTACTTC,CASSHQQGQGWDEQYF
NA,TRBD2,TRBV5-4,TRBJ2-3,TGTGCCAGCAGCCCTAAAGCGGGACGCACAGATACGCAGTATTTT,CASSPKAGRTDTQYF
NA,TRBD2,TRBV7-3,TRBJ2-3,TGTGCCAGCAGCGCTAGCGGGGGTTTCTCAGATACGCAGTATTTT,CASSASGGFSDTQYF